This TCR beta chain was obtained from a study of blood T cell repertoires in COVID-19. Turning to the study itself: Researchers got acute and convalescent COVID-19 samples from the United States, Italy and Spain. PBMCs, B-cell-depleted T cells, or T cells provided the cDNA or gDNA that made up the material.

Authors' data handling: Amplification of reference gene primers provided the estimated nucleated cell counts. Profiling relied on immunoSEQ multiplex PCR, and the TCRdb table lists in-frame clones only, not all of them. The D gene and trimming were derived from the DNA, and the V and J assignments and clone size from that table. The profile shows a few hundred thousand clones, around four fifths of them singletons. Trimming cost V 3 bases and J 5 bases; bases outside gene matches: 5. Germline CDR1 reads SGDLS; CDR2 reads YYNGEE. This CDR3 spans 14 amino acids. The TCR comes from a woman aged 50 to 60 with active or convalescent COVID-19. The sequenced sample consisted of peripheral blood. This sequence joins TRBV9 and TRBJ2-1, with TRBD2 matching over 7 bases. CDR3 nucleotide sequence: TGTGCCAGCAGCGCCCCCGGGACTAACAATGAGCAGTTCTTC. As protein: CASSAPGTNNEQFF.